The rows below give T cell receptor beta chains drawn from one sample of a study of T-cell reconstitution after alpha-beta-depleted transplantation in children. Each CDR3 protein gets one entry after TCRdb re-called the PCR reads with MiXCR. This table holds roughly 180,000 distinct CDR3 sequences, approximately 14% found once. The sequenced sample was PBMCs from the stem cell graft donor, obtained from the stem cell graft. The source of these receptors is a human donor who donated a stem cell graft to a child with acute lymphoblastic leukemia. CDR3s include the opening cysteine and the closing phenylalanine or tryptophan. D genes are given only for firm matches. Not every row has a clone size; where given, it reads once, few, many or a size class.

size: NA
J: TRBJ1-5
V: TRBV30
D: NA
DNA: TGTGCCTGGAGTCCTCTCATTGGGAGTCAGCCCCAGCATTTT
CDR3: CAWSPLIGSQPQHF

size: NA
J: TRBJ2-5
V: TRBV5-1
D: NA
DNA: TGCGCCAGCAGCAGTACGGTGGGGGGCCAAGAGACCCAGTACTTC
CDR3: CASSSTVGGQETQYF

size: NA
J: TRBJ2-1
V: TRBV11-2
D: TRBD2
DNA: TGTGCCAGCAGTTTTAGGGGTAGGACTAGTTACAATGAGCAGTTCTTC
CDR3: CASSFRGRTSYNEQFF

size: many
J: TRBJ1-1
V: TRBV5-1
D: TRBD1
DNA: TGCGCCAGCAGCCGGGGGACAGCCGGGTACGCTGAAGCTTTCTTT
CDR3: CASSRGTAGYAEAFF

size: many
J: TRBJ1-5
V: TRBV5-1
D: NA
DNA: TGCGCCAGCAGCTTGTCAGGGGACTCACAGCCCCAGCATTTT
CDR3: CASSLSGDSQPQHF

size: NA
J: TRBJ2-7
V: TRBV9
D: TRBD2
DNA: TGTGCCAGCAGCGGGGGCCCGGGACTAGCGGGAATCGAGCAGTACTTC
CDR3: CASSGGPGLAGIEQYF

size: many
J: TRBJ1-2
V: TRBV20-1
D: TRBD1
DNA: TGCAGTGCTGGGAGACAGGGGACCGCGAACTATGGCTACACCTTC
CDR3: CSAGRQGTANYGYTF

size: many
J: TRBJ2-3
V: TRBV10-3
D: TRBD2
DNA: TGTGCCATCAGTGAGGGGGGGGACACAGATACGCAGTATTTT
CDR3: CAISEGGDTDTQYF

size: many
J: TRBJ2-3
V: TRBV5-1
D: TRBD2
DNA: TGCGCCAGCAGCCCCGGGACTAGCGGGAGCCGTACGCAGTATTTT
CDR3: CASSPGTSGSRTQYF

size: NA
J: TRBJ1-2
V: TRBV7-9
D: TRBD1
DNA: TGTGCCAGCACCAGAGGACAGGGGGCCGATGGCTACACCTTC
CDR3: CASTRGQGADGYTF

size: many
J: TRBJ2-3
V: TRBV11-2
D: NA
DNA: TGTGCCAGCAGCGTTTCAGGGGTTAGCACAGATACGCAGTATTTT
CDR3: CASSVSGVSTDTQYF

size: many
J: TRBJ2-1
V: TRBV4-2
D: NA
DNA: TGTGCCAGCAGCCAAAGGGGGGAGGCGCACAATGAGCAGTTCTTC
CDR3: CASSQRGEAHNEQFF

size: few
J: TRBJ2-7
V: TRBV5-1
D: TRBD1
DNA: TGCGCCAGCAGCTCAACCGGGACAGGGAACGAGCAGTACTTC
CDR3: CASSSTGTGNEQYF

size: few
J: TRBJ2-2
V: TRBV18
D: NA
DNA: TGTGCCAGCTCACCCATACAGTGGAACACCGGGGAGCTGTTTTTT
CDR3: CASSPIQWNTGELFF

size: many
J: TRBJ2-1
V: TRBV12-3/TRBV12-4
D: NA
DNA: TGTGCCAGCAGACTAGGGGGGAGAAGTGAGCAGTTCTTC
CDR3: CASRLGGRSEQFF

size: many
J: TRBJ2-3
V: TRBV3-1
D: TRBD2
DNA: TGTGCCAGCAGCCAAACCCCCGAGGTGGCTAGCGGGAGACTAGATACGCAGTATTTT
CDR3: CASSQTPEVASGRLDTQYF

size: NA
J: TRBJ2-1
V: TRBV11-3
D: TRBD1
DNA: TGTGCCAGCAGCAACCGGGACAGTCAGCAGTTCTTC
CDR3: CASSNRDSQQFF

size: NA
J: TRBJ2-7
V: TRBV3-1
D: TRBD2
DNA: TGTGCCAGCAGCCGTCCCCCTATAGCGGGAGCAATCAACTACGAGCAGTACTTC
CDR3: CASSRPPIAGAINYEQYF

size: few
J: TRBJ2-1
V: TRBV7-2
D: TRBD2
DNA: TGTGCCATCAGAGCGGGAGATTCCTACAATGAGCAGTTCTTC
CDR3: CAIRAGDSYNEQFF

size: NA
J: TRBJ2-7
V: TRBV27
D: NA
DNA: TGTGCCAGCAGTTTGTTTAACGCCCAAGAGCAGTACTTC
CDR3: CASSLFNAQEQYF

size: many
J: TRBJ2-7
V: TRBV20-1
D: TRBD2
DNA: TGCAGTGCTGACCCGACTAGCGGCCCCTACGAGCAGTACTTC
CDR3: CSADPTSGPYEQYF

size: few
J: TRBJ1-5
V: TRBV7-2
D: NA
DNA: TGTGCCAGCAGCTCGGACGGGTATCAGCCCCAGCATTTT
CDR3: CASSSDGYQPQHF

size: few
J: TRBJ2-5
V: TRBV5-1
D: NA
DNA: TGCGCCAGCAGCTTGGTAGATTTAGAGACCCAGTACTTC
CDR3: CASSLVDLETQYF

size: many
J: TRBJ2-5
V: TRBV6-5
D: NA
DNA: TGTGCCAGCAGTTACTCGTCTCGGGAGACCCAGTACTTC
CDR3: CASSYSSRETQYF